This T cell receptor beta chain was retrieved from a study of T cell responses to AZD1222 COVID-19 vaccine. This clone was detected once. Its antigen remains unidentified. Findings of the study overall: The donor cohort was predominantly white British with a female majority, and clonal diversity may have been underestimated. Spike-specific TCR breadth and depth went up after people got two AZD1222 doses. The study sampled repertoires only after the peak T cell response. Vaccine-related CD4 TCRs covered spike, predominating at 160-218 and 743-854.

This CDR3 is built from 13 residues. Germline lookup yields CDR1 SGHTA and CDR2 FQGNSA. With 6 bases removed from V and 3 bases from J, the gap between germline ends came to 10 bases. Sequencing was performed with immunoSEQ multiplex PCR; in TCRdb, only in-frame clones are kept and a portion is missing. This sample has around 140,000 clones, with about 82% found just once. This chain joins TRBV7-2 and TRBJ2-3, with D unresolved. The source of this sequence is an adult who received the MenACWY meningococcal vaccine as a control. Sample: peripheral blood, taken 28 days after the second dose of the MenACWY control vaccine. The DNA of the CDR3 is TGTGCCAGCAGACCCGAGTATACAGATACGCAGTATTTT. It specifies CASRPEYTDTQYF.